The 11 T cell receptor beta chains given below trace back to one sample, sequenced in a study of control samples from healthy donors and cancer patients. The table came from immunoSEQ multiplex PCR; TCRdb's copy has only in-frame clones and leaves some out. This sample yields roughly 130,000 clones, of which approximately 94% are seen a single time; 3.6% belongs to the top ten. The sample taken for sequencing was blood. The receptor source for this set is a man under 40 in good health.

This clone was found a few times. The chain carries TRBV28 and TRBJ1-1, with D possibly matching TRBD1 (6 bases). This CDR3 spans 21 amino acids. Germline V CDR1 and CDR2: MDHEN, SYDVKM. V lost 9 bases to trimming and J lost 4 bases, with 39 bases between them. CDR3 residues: CASRQFPFRGGRIVKSTEAFF. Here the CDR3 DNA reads TGTGCCAGTCGGCAGTTTCCTTTCCGTGGGGGGCGCATAGTTAAAAGCACTGAAGCTTTCTTT.

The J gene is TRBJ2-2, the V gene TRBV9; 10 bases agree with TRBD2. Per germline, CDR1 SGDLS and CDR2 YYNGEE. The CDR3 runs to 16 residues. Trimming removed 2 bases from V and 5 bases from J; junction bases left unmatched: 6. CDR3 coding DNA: TGTGCCAGCAGCGTTAGCGGGGGGCGCCGGACCGGGGAGCTGTTTTTT. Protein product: CASSVSGGRRTGELFF.

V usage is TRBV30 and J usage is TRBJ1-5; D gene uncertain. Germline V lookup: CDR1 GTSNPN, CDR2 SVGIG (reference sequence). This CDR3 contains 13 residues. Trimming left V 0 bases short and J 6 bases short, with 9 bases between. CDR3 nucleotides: TGTGCCTGGAGTGTGGGGTCGGGTCAGCCCCAGCATTTT. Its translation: CAWSVGSGQPQHF.

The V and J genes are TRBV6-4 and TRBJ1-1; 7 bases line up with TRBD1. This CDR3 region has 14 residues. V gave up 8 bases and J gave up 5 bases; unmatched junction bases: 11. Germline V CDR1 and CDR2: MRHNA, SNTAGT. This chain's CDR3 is CASRRDSGGTEAFF. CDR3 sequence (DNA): TGTGCCAGCCGCCGGGACAGTGGGGGTACTGAAGCTTTCTTT.

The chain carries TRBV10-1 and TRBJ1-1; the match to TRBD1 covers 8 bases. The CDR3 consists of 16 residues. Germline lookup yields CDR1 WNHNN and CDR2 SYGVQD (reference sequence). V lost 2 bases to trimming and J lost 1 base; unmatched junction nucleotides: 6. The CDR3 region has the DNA TGCGCCAGCAGTGAGGGTTCGACAGGGGCGAACACTGAAGCTTTCTTT. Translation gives CASSEGSTGANTEAFF.

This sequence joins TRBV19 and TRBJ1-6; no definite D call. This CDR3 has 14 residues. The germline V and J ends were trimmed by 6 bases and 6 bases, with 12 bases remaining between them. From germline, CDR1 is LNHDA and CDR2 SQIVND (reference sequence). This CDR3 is CASREGMSNSPLHF. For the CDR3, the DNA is TGTGCCAGTAGGGAGGGAATGAGTAATTCACCCCTCCACTTT. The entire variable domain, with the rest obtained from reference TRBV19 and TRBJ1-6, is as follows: DGGITQSPKYLFRKEGQNVTLSCEQNLNHDAMYWYRQDPGQGLRLIYYSQIVNDFQKGDIAEGYSVSREKKESFPLTVTSAQKNPTAFYLCASREGMSNSPLHFGNGTRLTVT.

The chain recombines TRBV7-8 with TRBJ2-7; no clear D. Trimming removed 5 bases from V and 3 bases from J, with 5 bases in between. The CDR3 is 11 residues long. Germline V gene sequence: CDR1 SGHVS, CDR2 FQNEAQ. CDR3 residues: CASSIDYEQYF. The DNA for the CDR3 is TGTGCCAGCAGCATAGACTACGAGCAGTACTTC.

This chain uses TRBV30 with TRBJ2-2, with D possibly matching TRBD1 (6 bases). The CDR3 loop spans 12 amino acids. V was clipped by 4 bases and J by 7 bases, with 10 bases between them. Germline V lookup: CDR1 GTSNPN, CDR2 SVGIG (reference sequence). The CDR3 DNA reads TGTGCCTGGAACAGGGCCGGCGGGGAGCTGTTTTTT. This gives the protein CAWNRAGGELFF.

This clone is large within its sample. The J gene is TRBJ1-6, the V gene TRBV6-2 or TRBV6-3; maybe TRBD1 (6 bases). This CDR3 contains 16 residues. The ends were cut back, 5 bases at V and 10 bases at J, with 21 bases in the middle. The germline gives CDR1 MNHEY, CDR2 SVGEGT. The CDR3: CASSTDPARGNSPLHF. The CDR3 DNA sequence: TGTGCCAGCAGTACTGACCCGGCCAGGGGAAACTCACCCCTCCACTTT.

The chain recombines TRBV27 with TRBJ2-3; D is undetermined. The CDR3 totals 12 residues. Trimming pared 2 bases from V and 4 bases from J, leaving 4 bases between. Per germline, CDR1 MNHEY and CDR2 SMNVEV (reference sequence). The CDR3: CASSLRADTQYF. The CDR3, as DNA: TGTGCCAGCAGTTTAAGAGCAGATACGCAGTATTTT.

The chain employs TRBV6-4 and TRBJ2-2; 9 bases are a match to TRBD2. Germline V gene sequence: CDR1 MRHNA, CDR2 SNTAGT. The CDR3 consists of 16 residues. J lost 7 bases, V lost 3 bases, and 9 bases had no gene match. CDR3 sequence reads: CASSESASGTSGELFF. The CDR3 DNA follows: TGTGCCAGCAGTGAATCGGCTAGCGGGACAAGCGGGGAGCTGTTTTTT.